This T cell receptor (beta chain) was recovered during a study of beta chain features in type 1 diabetes. V was clipped by 6 bases and J by 12 bases, with 14 bases between them. Looked up from germline, CDR1 is MDHEN and CDR2 is SYDVKM. The CDR3 totals 11 residues. CD45RO/CCR7/CD25/CD127/CD95/CD27 sorting isolated CD4+ naive, central memory, regulatory and stem cell-like memory cells. Many counts were recorded for this clone. Its antigen is not known. Regarding the study as a whole: Shorter TCRB CDR3s, moderately but significantly so, were found in Type 1 diabetes patients in all four CD4+ subsets. VDJ junctions from type 1 diabetes patients carried fewer insertions and larger deletions.

Isolated RNA was reverse transcribed in full, so expressed TCRB transcripts were sequenced. The table came from immunoSEQ multiplex PCR; TCRdb's copy has only in-frame clones and leaves some out. Of 300,000 to 450,000 clones in the sample, around 10% were seen once. V gene TRBV28 combines with J gene TRBJ1-1; D is possibly TRBD1 (5 bases). The sample consisted of central memory CD4+ T cells from blood. The receptor was isolated from a young man with type 1 diabetes. CDR3 bases: TGTGCCAGCAGCCGCCGAGGGGTTCCTTTCTTT. Amino acids: CASSRRGVPFF. The full variable domain, completed using reference TRBV28 and TRBJ1-1, is DVKVTQSSRYLVKRTGEKVFLECVQDMDHENMFWYRQDPGLGLRLIYFSYDVKMKEKGDIPEGYSVSREKKERFSLILESASTNQTSMYLCASSRRGVPFFGQGTRLTVV.